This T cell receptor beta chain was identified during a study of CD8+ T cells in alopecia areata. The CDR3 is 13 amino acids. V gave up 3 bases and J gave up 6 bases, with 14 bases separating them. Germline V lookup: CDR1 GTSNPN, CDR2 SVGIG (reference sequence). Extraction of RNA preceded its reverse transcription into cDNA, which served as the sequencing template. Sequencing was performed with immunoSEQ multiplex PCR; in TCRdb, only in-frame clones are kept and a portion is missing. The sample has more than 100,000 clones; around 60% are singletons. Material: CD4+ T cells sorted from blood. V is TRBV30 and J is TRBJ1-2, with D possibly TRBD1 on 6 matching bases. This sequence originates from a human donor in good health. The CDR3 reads CAWRGQGKNGYTF. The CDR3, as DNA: TGTGCCTGGAGGGGGCAGGGGAAGAATGGCTACACCTTC.